Presented here are 18 T cell receptor beta chains from one specimen sequenced in a study of blood T cell repertoires in COVID-19. Sequenced by immunoSEQ multiplex PCR; TCRdb stores in-frame clones only, minus some. This table has about 310,000 clones, 89% appearing once. The specimen sequenced was PBMCs or T cells enriched from blood (not recorded which). These receptors were collected from a woman aged 25 to 45 who had recovered from COVID-19.

The J gene is TRBJ2-1, the V gene TRBV19; perhaps TRBD2 as D (5 bases). The CDR3 length is 17 residues. Trimming pared 1 base from V and 0 bases from J, leaving 13 bases between. Germline V gene lookup returns CDR1 LNHDA and CDR2 SQIVND (reference sequence). CDR3 protein: CASSIGRREGSYNEQFF. For the CDR3, the DNA is TGTGCCAGTAGTATAGGGCGACGGGAAGGCTCCTACAATGAGCAGTTCTTC.

This chain joins TRBV2 and TRBJ2-2; 8 nucleotides match TRBD1. V was pared by 7 bases and J by 9 bases, with 10 bases of the junction left unmatched. Germline values: CDR1 SNHLY, CDR2 FYNNEI. The CDR3 is 14 amino acids. The CDR3 nucleotides read TGTGCCAGCACTGACGGACAGGGTGGTAGGGAGCTGTTTTTT. It translates to CASTDGQGGRELFF.

This sequence joins TRBV27 and TRBJ2-1; 7 bases fit TRBD2. Germline loops: CDR1 MNHEY, CDR2 SMNVEV (reference sequence). This CDR3 has 17 residues. V lost 1 base, J lost 5 bases, and 11 bases stayed unmatched. For the CDR3, the DNA is TGTGCCAGCAGTTTATTCCTTCGAGCGGGGTCAAACAATGAGCAGTTCTTC. Residues: CASSLFLRAGSNNEQFF.

CDR3: CASSHGNTGGASYEQYF. The CDR3 region has the DNA TGTGCCAGCAGCCACGGGAACACTGGGGGGGCCAGCTACGAGCAGTACTTC. V usage is TRBV4-2 and J usage is TRBJ2-7, with a tentative D call TRBD2 (7 bases). From germline, CDR1 is LGHNA and CDR2 YNFKEQ. Trimming left V 3 bases short and J 3 bases short, with 21 bases between. This CDR3 spans 17 amino acids.

The rearrangement joins TRBV7-2 to TRBJ1-5, with TRBD1 matching over 8 bases. Germline CDR1 is SGHTA and CDR2 is FQGNSA. J was trimmed by 4 bases and V by 1 base; bases with no gene match: 0. The CDR3 runs to 14 residues. The CDR3 region is CASSLGTGNQPQHF. CDR3 DNA sequence: TGTGCCAGCAGCTTAGGGACAGGGAATCAGCCCCAGCATTTT.

The chain employs TRBV9 and TRBJ1-5; D gene uncertain. Germline V gene data show CDR1 as SGDLS and CDR2 as YYNGEE. This CDR3 is 15 amino acids long. With 1 base removed from V and 7 bases from J, the gap between germline ends came to 15 bases. The CDR3 DNA sequence: TGTGCCAGCAGCGTATCCCCTGACTTTGCCCAGCCCCAGCATTTT. Protein product: CASSVSPDFAQPQHF.

V gene TRBV4-2 combines with J gene TRBJ2-3, with D tentatively TRBD1 (5 bases). Trimming took 3 bases from V and 10 from J, leaving 23 bases between them. CDR1 LGHNA and CDR2 YNFKEQ come from the germline V gene. This CDR3 has 16 amino acids. The CDR3 loop is CASSQSIWGSLDSQYF. The CDR3 DNA is TGTGCCAGCAGCCAGTCGATTTGGGGCAGTCTCGATTCGCAGTATTTT.

The CDR3 loop is CASSPGGANEAFF. The CDR3 DNA follows: TGTGCCAGCTCACCAGGGGGCGCCAATGAAGCTTTCTTT. The rearrangement joins TRBV18 to TRBJ1-1; weak D call: TRBD1 (6 bases). The V end lost 2 bases, the J end lost 7 bases, and 11 bases lay between the germline ends. Germline V gene lookup returns CDR1 KGHSH and CDR2 LQKENI. This CDR3 contains 13 residues.

This rearrangement joins TRBV11-3 to TRBJ1-5; TRBD1 agrees at 7 bases. Germline CDR1 SGHNT, CDR2 YENEEA. Trimming at V came to 5 bases and at J to 3 bases, leaving 7 bases not matched to a gene. The CDR3 is made up of 15 amino acids. CDR3 sequence reads: CASSPGTEDNQPQHF. DNA for the CDR3: TGTGCCAGCAGCCCCGGGACAGAAGACAATCAGCCCCAGCATTTT.

This chain links TRBV27 with TRBJ1-1; D not resolved. The CDR3 is made up of 15 amino acids. Per the germline V gene, CDR1 is MNHEY and CDR2 is SMNVEV (reference sequence). Deletions cut 3 bases from V and 5 bases from J, with 16 bases between. CDR3 coding DNA: TGTGCCAGCAGTTTTCATATGGAGGGAATGACTGAAGCTTTCTTT. Its protein is CASSFHMEGMTEAFF.

The V call is TRBV27, the J call TRBJ1-5; no definite D call. V shed 3 bases and J shed 0 bases, with 9 bases lying between them. The CDR3 contains 15 residues. Germline CDR1 is MNHEY and CDR2 is SMNVEV (reference sequence). The CDR3, as DNA: TGTGCCAGCAGTTTCAAGCCAAATAGCAATCAGCCCCAGCATTTT. Translation gives CASSFKPNSNQPQHF.

The CDR3 here is CASSYSGQVNTEAFF. The CDR3 nucleotides are TGTGCCAGCAGTTACTCGGGCCAGGTGAACACTGAAGCTTTCTTT. The V and J genes are TRBV6-5 and TRBJ1-1; no definite D call. Trimming stripped 0 bases from V and 0 bases from J, with 8 bases between. Per germline, CDR1 MNHEY and CDR2 SVGAGI. The CDR3 spans 15 residues.

This clone occurred once. The J gene is TRBJ2-1, the V gene TRBV28; TRBD2 agrees at 11 bases. V shed 5 bases and J 10 bases; nucleotides not matched to a gene: 10. The CDR3 is made up of 15 amino acids. The germline V gene encodes CDR1 MDHEN and CDR2 SYDVKM. The CDR3 DNA reads as TGTGCCAGCAGTGCCGGGACTAGCGGCAGATTAGAGCAGTTCTTC. It is translated as CASSAGTSGRLEQFF.

This clone was seen more than once but under ten times. The chain carries TRBV28 and TRBJ1-1; no firm D call. With 10 bases removed from V and 5 bases from J, the gap between germline ends came to 20 bases. Germline V gene data show CDR1 as MDHEN and CDR2 as SYDVKM. The CDR3 runs to 14 residues. CDR3 in DNA: TGTGCCACCAGCAGCTCCGGGGAATGGACTGAAGCTTTCTTT. Protein product: CATSSSGEWTEAFF.

CDR3 region: CASATPTGVETQYF. DNA for the CDR3: TGTGCCAGTGCGACCCCAACAGGGGTGGAGACCCAGTACTTC. The chain carries TRBV25-1 and TRBJ2-5, with 7 nucleotides matching TRBD1. Germline CDR1 and CDR2: MGHDK and SYGVNS. Trimming cost V 9 bases and J 5 bases; bases outside gene matches: 12. The CDR3 has 14 amino acids.

This chain connects TRBV6-6 to TRBJ2-3; TRBD1 is a possible D gene (5 bases). The V end was cut by 2 bases, the J end by 3 bases, with 9 bases between. The CDR3 consists of 14 residues. Germline V CDR1 and CDR2: MNHNY, SVGAGI (reference sequence). The CDR3 DNA sequence: TGTGCCAGCAGTTACCCACAGGTAACAGATACGCAGTATTTT. This translates into CASSYPQVTDTQYF.

The gene calls are TRBV19 and TRBJ1-2; 9 bases are shared with TRBD1. Germline CDR1 is LNHDA and CDR2 is SQIVND (reference sequence). The CDR3 consists of 13 residues. The J segment lost 2 bases and the V segment lost 9 bases, leaving 4 bases of the junction unmatched. The CDR3 loop is CASSGQGNYGYTF. The CDR3 DNA reads as TGTGCCAGCTCCGGACAGGGGAACTATGGCTACACCTTC.

J is TRBJ1-5 and V is TRBV6-2 or TRBV6-3, with 9 bases lining up with TRBD1. The CDR3 runs to 20 residues. Per the germline V gene, CDR1 is MNHEY and CDR2 is SVGEGT. After removal of 2 bases from V and 4 bases from J, the junction contained 18 bases not matched to a gene. The CDR3 reads CASSYARNRGLNLGNQPQHF. The DNA for the CDR3 is TGTGCCAGCAGTTACGCAAGAAACAGGGGGCTGAACTTAGGGAATCAGCCCCAGCATTTT.